This T cell receptor beta chain originates from a study of monozygotic twins with inflammatory bowel disease. Germline V gives CDR1 SGHRS, CDR2 YFSETQ. The CDR3 contains 16 residues. TCRdb reanalyzed the 5' RACE reads and collapses them to one entry per CDR3 protein, without DNA. Here the sample table reports roughly 100,000 distinct CDR3 sequences. The total RNA came straight from whole blood, and T cells were not sorted beforehand. The clonotype was recovered from a human donor with ulcerative colitis or Crohn's disease, or a healthy co-twin of an affected twin (not recorded which). The J gene is TRBJ2-7, the V gene TRBV5-1; TCRdb lists TRBD1, though no DNA is available to test this call. Input material: blood. The CDR3: CASSLEGTGGSYEQYF.